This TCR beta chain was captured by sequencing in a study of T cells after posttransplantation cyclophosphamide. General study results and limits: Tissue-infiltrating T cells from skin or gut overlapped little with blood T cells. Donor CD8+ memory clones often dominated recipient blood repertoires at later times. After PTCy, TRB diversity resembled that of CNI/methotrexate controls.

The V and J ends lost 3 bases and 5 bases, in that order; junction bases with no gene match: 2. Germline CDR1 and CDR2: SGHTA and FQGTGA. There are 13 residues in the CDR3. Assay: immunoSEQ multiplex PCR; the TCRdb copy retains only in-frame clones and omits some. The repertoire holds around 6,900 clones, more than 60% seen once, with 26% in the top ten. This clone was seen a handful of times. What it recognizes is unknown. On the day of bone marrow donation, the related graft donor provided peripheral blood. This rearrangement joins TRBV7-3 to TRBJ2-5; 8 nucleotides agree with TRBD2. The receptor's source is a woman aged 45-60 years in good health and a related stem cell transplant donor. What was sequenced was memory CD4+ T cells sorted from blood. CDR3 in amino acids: CASSFTGGETQYF. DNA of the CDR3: TGTGCCAGCAGCTTTACGGGAGGGGAGACCCAGTACTTC.